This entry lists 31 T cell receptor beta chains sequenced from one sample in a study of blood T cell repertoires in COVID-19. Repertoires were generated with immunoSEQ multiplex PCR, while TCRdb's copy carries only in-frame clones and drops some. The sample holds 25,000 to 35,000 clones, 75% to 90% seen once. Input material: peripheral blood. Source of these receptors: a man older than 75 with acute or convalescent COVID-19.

CDR3 region: CASSLQGAYEQYF. CDR3 nucleotides: TGTGCCAGCAGCTTACAGGGTGCCTACGAGCAGTACTTC. This rearrangement joins TRBV7-2 to TRBJ2-7; a weak D match, TRBD1 (5 bases). Trimming shortened V by 2 bases and J by 2 bases, and 7 bases separated the two germline ends. Germline V lookup: CDR1 SGHTA, CDR2 FQGNSA. The CDR3 consists of 13 residues.

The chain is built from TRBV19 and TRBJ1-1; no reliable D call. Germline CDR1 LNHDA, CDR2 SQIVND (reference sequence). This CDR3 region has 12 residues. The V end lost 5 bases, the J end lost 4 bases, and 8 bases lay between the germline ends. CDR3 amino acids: CASSASVTEAFF. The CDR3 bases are TGTGCCAGTAGTGCCTCAGTCACTGAAGCTTTCTTT.

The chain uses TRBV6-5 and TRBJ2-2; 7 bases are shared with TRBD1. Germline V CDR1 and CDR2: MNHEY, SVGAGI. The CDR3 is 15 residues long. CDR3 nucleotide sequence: TGTGCTTCACAACTCCGGCAGGGGGTAACCGGGGAGCTGTTTTTT. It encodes CASQLRQGVTGELFF.

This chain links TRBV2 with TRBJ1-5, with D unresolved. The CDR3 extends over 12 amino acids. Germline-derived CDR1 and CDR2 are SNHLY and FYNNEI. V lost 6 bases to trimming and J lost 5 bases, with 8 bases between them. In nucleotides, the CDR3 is TGTGCCAGCAGCCCGAGCCATCAGCCCCAGCATTTT. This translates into CASSPSHQPQHF.

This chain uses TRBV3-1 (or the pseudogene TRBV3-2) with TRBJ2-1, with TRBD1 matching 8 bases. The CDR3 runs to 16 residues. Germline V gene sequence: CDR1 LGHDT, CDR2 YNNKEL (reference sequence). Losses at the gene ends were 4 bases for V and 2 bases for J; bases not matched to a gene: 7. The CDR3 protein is CASSRNDRGPYNEQFF. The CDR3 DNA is TGTGCCAGCAGCCGAAATGACAGGGGACCCTACAATGAGCAGTTCTTC.

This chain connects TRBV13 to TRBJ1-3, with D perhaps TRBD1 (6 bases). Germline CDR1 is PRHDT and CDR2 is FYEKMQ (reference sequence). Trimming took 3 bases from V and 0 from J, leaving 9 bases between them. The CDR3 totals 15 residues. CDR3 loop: CASSLDSLSGNTIYF. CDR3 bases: TGTGCCAGCAGCTTGGACAGTCTCTCTGGAAACACCATATATTTT. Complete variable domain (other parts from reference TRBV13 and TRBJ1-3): AAGVIQSPRHLIKEKRETATLKCYPIPRHDTVYWYQQGPGQDPQFLISFYEKMQSDKGSIPDRFSAQQFSDYHSELNMSSLELGDSALYFCASSLDSLSGNTIYFGEGSWLTVV.

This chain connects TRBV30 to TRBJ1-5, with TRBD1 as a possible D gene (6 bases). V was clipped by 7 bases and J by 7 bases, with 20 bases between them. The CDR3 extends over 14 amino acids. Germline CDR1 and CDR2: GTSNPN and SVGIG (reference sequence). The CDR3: CAFSDRNRIQPQHF. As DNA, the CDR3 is TGTGCCTTCTCGGACAGAAACAGAATCCAGCCCCAGCATTTT. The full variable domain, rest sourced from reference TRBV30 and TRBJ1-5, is SQTIHQWPATLVQPVGSPLSLECTVEGTSNPNLYWYRQAAGRGLQLLFYSVGIGQISSEVPQNLSASRPQDRQFILSSKKLLLSDSGFYLCAFSDRNRIQPQHFGDGTRLSIL.

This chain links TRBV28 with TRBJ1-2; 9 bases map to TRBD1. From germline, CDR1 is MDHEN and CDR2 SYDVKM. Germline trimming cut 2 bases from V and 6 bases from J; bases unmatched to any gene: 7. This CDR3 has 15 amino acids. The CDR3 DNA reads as TGTGCCAGCAGTTTACCAACAGGGGGCTTAAATGGCTACACCTTC. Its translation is CASSLPTGGLNGYTF.

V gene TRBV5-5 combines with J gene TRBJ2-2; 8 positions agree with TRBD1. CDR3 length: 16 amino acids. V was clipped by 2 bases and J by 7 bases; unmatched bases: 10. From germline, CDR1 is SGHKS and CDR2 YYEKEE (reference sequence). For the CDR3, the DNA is TGTGCCAGCAGCTTTCTCGTGACAGGGGCTTTCGGGGAGCTGTTTTTT. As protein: CASSFLVTGAFGELFF. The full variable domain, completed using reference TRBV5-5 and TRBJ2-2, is DAGVTQSPTHLIKTRGQQVTLRCSPISGHKSVSWYQQVLGQGPQFIFQYYEKEERGRGNFPDRFSARQFPNYSSELNVNALLLGDSALYLCASSFLVTGAFGELFFGEGSRLTVL.

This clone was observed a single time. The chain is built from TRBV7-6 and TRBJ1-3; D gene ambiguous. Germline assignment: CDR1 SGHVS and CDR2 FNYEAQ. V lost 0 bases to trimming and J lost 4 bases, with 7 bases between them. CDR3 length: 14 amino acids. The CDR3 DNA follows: TGTGCCAGCAGCTTAGCGCAACAGGGAAACACCATATATTTT. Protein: CASSLAQQGNTIYF.

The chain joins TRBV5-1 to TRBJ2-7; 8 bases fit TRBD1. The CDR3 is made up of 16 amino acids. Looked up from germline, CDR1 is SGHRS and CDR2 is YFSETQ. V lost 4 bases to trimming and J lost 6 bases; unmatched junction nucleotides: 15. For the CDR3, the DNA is TGCGCCAGCAGCGGCGGACAGGGCTGGGCTACTATCGAGCAGTACTTC. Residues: CASSGGQGWATIEQYF.

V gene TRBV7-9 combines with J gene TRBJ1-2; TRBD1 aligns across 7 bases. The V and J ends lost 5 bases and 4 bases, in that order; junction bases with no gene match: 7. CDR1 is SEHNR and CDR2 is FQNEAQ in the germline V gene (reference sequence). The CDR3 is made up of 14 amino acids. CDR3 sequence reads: CASSPLEGAYGYTF. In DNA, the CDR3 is TGTGCCAGCAGCCCCCTTGAGGGGGCCTATGGCTACACCTTC.

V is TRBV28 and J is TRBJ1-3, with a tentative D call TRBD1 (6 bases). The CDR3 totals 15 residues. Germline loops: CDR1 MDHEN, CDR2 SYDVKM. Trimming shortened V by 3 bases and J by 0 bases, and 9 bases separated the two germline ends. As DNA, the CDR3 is TGTGCCAGCAGTTTCAGGGGCCACTCTGGAAACACCATATATTTT. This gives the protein CASSFRGHSGNTIYF.

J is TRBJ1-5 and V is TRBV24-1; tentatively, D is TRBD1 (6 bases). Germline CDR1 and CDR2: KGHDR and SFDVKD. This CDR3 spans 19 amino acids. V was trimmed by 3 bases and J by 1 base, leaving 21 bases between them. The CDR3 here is CATSDKQGIHPWSNQPQHF. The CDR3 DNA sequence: TGTGCCACCAGTGATAAACAGGGAATTCATCCCTGGAGCAATCAGCCCCAGCATTTT.

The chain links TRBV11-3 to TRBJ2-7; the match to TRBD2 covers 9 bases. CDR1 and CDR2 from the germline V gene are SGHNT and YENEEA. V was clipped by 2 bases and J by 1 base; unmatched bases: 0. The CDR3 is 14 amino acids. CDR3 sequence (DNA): TGTGCCAGCAGCTTAAGCGGGGGGTCCTACGAGCAGTACTTC. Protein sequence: CASSLSGGSYEQYF.

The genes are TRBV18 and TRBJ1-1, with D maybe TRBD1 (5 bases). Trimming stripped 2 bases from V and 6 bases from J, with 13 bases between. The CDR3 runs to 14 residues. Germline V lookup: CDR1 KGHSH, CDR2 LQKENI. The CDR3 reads CASSPTGGGAEAFF. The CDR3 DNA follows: TGTGCCAGCTCACCAACGGGGGGGGGTGCTGAAGCTTTCTTT.

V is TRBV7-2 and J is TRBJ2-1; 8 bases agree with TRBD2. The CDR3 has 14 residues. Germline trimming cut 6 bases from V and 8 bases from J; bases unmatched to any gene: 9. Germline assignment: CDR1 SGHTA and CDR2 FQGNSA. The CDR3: CASSLGGGPYEQFF. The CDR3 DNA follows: TGTGCCAGCAGTCTTGGCGGGGGGCCGTATGAGCAGTTCTTC.

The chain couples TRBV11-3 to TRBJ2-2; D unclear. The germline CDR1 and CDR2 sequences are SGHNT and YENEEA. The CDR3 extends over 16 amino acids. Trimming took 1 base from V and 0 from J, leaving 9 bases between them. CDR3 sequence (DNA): TGTGCCAGCAGCTTAGGCGGAGACGCGAACACCGGGGAGCTGTTTTTT. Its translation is CASSLGGDANTGELFF.

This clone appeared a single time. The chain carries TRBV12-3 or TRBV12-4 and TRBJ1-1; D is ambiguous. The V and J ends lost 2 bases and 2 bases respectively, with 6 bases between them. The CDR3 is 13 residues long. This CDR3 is CASSLLSNTEAFF. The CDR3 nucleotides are TGTGCCAGCAGTTTACTCTCCAACACTGAAGCTTTCTTT.

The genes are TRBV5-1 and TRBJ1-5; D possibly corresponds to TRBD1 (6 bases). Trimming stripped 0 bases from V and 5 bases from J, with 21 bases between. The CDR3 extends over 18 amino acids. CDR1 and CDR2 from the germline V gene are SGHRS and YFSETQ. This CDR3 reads CASSLVPNTGNGDQPQHF. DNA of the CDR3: TGCGCCAGCAGCTTGGTTCCCAATACAGGGAATGGCGATCAGCCCCAGCATTTT.

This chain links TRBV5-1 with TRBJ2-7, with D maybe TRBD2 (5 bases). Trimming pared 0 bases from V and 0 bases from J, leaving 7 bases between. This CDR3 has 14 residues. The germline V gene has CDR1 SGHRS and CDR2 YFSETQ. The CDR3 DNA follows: TGCGCCAGCAGCTTGGAGCGGAGCTCCTACGAGCAGTACTTC. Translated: CASSLERSSYEQYF.

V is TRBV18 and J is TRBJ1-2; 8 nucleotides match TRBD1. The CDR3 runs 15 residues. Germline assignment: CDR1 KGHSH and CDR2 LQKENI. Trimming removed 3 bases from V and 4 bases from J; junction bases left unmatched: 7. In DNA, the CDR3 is TGTGCCAGCTCACCGGCAGGGGGCCAGTCCTATGGCTACACCTTC. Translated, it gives CASSPAGGQSYGYTF.

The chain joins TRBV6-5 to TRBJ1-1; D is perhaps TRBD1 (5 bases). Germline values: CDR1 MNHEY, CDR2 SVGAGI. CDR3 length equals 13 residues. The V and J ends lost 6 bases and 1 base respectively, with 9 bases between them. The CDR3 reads CASSFDRNTEAFF. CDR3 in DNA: TGTGCCAGCAGCTTCGACAGGAACACTGAAGCTTTCTTT.

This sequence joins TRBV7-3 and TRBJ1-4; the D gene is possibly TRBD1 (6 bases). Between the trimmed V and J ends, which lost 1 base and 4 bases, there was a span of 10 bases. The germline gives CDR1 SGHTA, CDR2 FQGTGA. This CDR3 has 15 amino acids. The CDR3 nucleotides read TGTGCCAGCAGCTTAAATGGGGGCTATAATGAAAAACTGTTTTTT. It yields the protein CASSLNGGYNEKLFF.

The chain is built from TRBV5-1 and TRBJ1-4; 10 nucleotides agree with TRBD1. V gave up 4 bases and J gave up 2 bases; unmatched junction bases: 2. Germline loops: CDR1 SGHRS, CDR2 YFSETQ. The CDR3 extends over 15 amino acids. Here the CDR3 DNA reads TGCGCCAGCAGCAGGGGACAGGGGACTAATGAAAAACTGTTTTTT. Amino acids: CASSRGQGTNEKLFF. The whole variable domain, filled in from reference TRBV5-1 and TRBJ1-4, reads KAGVTQTPRYLIKTRGQQVTLSCSPISGHRSVSWYQQTPGQGLQFLFEYFSETQRNKGNFPGRFSGRQFSNSRSEMNVSTLELGDSALYLCASSRGQGTNEKLFFGSGTQLSVL.

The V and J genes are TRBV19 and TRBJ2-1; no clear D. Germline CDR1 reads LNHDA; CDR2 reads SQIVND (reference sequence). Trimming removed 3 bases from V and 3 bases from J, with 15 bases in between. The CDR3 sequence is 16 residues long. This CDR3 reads CASSIRVVGDYNEQFF. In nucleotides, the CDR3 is TGTGCCAGTAGTATCCGTGTGGTAGGAGACTACAATGAGCAGTTCTTC.

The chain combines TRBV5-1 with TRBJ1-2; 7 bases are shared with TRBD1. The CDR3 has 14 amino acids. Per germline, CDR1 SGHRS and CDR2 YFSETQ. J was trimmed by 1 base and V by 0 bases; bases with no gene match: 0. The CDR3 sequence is CASSLGQGNYGYTF. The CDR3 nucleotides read TGCGCCAGCAGCTTGGGACAGGGTAACTATGGCTACACCTTC.

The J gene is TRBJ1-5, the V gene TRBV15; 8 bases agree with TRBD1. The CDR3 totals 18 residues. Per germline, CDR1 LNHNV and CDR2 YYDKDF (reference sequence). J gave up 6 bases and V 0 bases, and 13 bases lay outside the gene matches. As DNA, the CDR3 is TGTGCCACCAGCAGAGATGGTGGCAGGGGGCGCCTGCCTCAGCCCCAGCATTTT. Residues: CATSRDGGRGRLPQPQHF.

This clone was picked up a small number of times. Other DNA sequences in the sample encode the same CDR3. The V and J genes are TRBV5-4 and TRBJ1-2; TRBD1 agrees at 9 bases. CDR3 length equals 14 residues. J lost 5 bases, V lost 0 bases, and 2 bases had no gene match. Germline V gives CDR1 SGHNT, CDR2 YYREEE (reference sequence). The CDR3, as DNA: TGTGCCAGCAGCTTGGACAGGGGGCTTTATGGCTACACCTTC. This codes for CASSLDRGLYGYTF.

The CDR3 sequence: CASSSTDSNYGYTF. The CDR3 nucleotides read TGTGCCAGCAGCTCGACGGACAGCAACTATGGCTACACCTTC. The chain combines TRBV5-5 with TRBJ1-2; possibly TRBD1 for D (6 bases). CDR3 length: 14 residues. Germline assignment: CDR1 SGHKS and CDR2 YYEKEE (reference sequence). The V end was cut by 3 bases, the J end by 2 bases, with 11 bases between.

CDR3 protein: CASSLEGRAHEKLFF. DNA for the CDR3: TGCGCCAGCAGCTTGGAGGGCAGGGCCCATGAAAAACTGTTTTTT. This chain connects TRBV5-1 to TRBJ1-4; perhaps TRBD1 as D (5 bases). Trimming took 0 bases from V and 6 from J, leaving 12 bases between them. Per the germline V gene, CDR1 is SGHRS and CDR2 is YFSETQ. The CDR3 consists of 15 residues.